The sequence of this T cell receptor beta chain was determined in a study of cytomegalovirus exposure and HLA in healthy donors. Whole-study findings and limits: As a later analysis showed, several of the most significant clusters appeared to be linked to common viral pathogens. Roughly even sequencing depth across donors was the assumption behind the presence/absence analyses. Sequencing probably produced one cluster of sequence variants that were highly shared.

The CDR3 sequence is 11 residues long. From germline, CDR1 is SGHTS and CDR2 YDEGEE. The germline V and J ends were trimmed by 3 bases and 7 bases, with 8 bases remaining between them. As regards this clone: Its target is not known.

The PCR used 60 Vbeta and 13 Jbeta primers. Produced via immunoSEQ multiplex PCR; TCRdb's table is partial and in-frame only. The sample yields some 180,000 clones, roughly 80% seen once. The chain has TRBV5-8 and TRBJ2-7; D not resolved. The sequence derives from a girl aged 10 to 17 in good health and CMV-seropositive. The sequencing sample was made of PBMCs. The CDR3 sequence: CASSSYGEQYF. Here the CDR3 DNA reads TGTGCCAGCAGCTCCTACGGGGAGCAGTACTTC.